This is a list of T cell receptor beta chains from one sample in a study of blood T cell repertoires in COVID-19. Sequencing was performed with immunoSEQ multiplex PCR; in TCRdb, only in-frame clones are kept and a portion is missing. The sample records approximately 210,000 clones, roughly 87% being singletons. The sequenced sample was peripheral blood. The source of these receptors is a man aged 40-49 years with active or convalescent COVID-19. Both conserved end residues are trimmed from each CDR3.

TRBV30 AWSVGLLRDRFSSGANVLT
TRBV5-1 ASSSTSGQGVYGYT
TRBV5-4 ASSLYSSKEKLF
TRBV6-5 ASSYLGATNEKLF
TRBV7-9 ASSPTGGSGNTIY
TRBV27 ASSLWGQGMNTEAF
TRBV7-3 ASSSHRDSSYEQY
TRBV5-5 ASSWGDRDQETQY
TRBV10-3 ATDSYSMNTEAF
TRBV19 ASSTIPYGYT
TRBV4-2 ASSQGPGGSYEQY
TRBV10-3 AIRKREVTDEQY
TRBV7-9 ASSRSGIYEQY
TRBV10-1 ASSESDRGGYT
TRBV19 ASSRGLETQETQY
TRBV5-1 ASSLGQNTGELF
TRBV28 ASSLPPIVVQF
TRBV6-6 ASSYRAGGQDTQY
TRBV29-1 SVEDRDRVNYGYT
TRBV20-1 SASGDRGNQPQH
TRBV4-2 ASSQQLAGGPDTQY
TRBV27 ASSFSTYEQY
TRBV5-1 ASSVGQGQETQY
TRBV9 ASSARDREGAGANVLT
TRBV5-4 ASSLAGTYNQPQH
TRBV18 ASSTTGTDYEQY
TRBV6-5 ASSTITGGDREEY
TRBV7-3 ASSPRRESYNEQF
TRBV14 ASSQGAWDTEAF
TRBV28 ASTPNGGRPILSYEQY
TRBV3-1/TRBV3-2 ASSPATTTAMNTEAF
TRBV2 ASSIQEVGPQF
TRBV4-1 ASSPTAGQGHSLYGYT
TRBV7-3 ASSLLGQDSYEQY
TRBV29-1 SVEWPGQF
TRBV6-2/TRBV6-3 ASSYRVTGGGRSNQPQH
TRBV7-6 ASSLGPRTEYEQY
TRBV19 ASRETATYNEQF
TRBV24-1 ATSDPGDGNTIY
TRBV27 ATARRAVSYEQY
TRBV19 ASSDYGNEQF
TRBV2 ASGEPLRGKAQY
TRBV7-9 ASSLVGRGSENTIY